This TCR beta chain was captured in a study of OX40 agonist ivuxolimab in advanced cancers. Method: immunoSEQ multiplex PCR; TCRdb's copy keeps in-frame clones and lacks some. The profile shows roughly 76,000 clones, roughly 80% of them singletons. CDR1 SGDLS and CDR2 YYNGEE come from the germline V gene. The CDR3 runs 15 residues. Deletions cut 0 bases from V and 2 bases from J, with 10 bases between. The specimen comprised CD4+ or CD8+ T cells sorted from blood, sampled in a trial of the OX40 agonist ivuxolimab. The source is an adult with an advanced solid tumor such as melanoma, head and neck, liver or kidney cancer. V usage is TRBV9 and J usage is TRBJ2-3, with D perhaps being TRBD1 or TRBD2 (5 bases each). Here the CDR3 DNA reads TGTGCCAGCAGCGTAGGGGACCGCTTCACAGATACGCAGTATTTT. This encodes CASSVGDRFTDTQYF.